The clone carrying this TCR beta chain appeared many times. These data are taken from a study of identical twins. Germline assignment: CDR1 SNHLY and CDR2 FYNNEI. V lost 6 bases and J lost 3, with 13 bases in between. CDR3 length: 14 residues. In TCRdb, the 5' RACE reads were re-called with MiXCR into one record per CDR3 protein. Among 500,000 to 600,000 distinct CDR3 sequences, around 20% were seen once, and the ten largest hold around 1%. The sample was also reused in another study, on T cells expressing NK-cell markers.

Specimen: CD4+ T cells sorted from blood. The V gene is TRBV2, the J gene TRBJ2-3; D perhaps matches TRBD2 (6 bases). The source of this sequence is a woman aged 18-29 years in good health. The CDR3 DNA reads TGTGCCAGCAGCCGGGACTTCGGGACAGATACGCAGTATTTT. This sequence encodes CASSRDFGTDTQYF.